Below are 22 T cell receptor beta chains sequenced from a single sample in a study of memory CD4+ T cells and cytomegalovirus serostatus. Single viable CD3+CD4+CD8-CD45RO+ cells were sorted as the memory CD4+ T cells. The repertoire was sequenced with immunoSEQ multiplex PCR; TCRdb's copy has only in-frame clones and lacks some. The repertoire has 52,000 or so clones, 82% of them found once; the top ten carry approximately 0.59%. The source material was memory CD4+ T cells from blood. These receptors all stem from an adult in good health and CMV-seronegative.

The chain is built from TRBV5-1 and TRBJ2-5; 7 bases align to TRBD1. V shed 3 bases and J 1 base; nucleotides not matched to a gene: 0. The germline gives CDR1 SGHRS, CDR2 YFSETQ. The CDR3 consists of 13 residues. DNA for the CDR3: TGCGCCAGCAGCTGGGACAGCCAAGAGACCCAGTACTTC. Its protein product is CASSWDSQETQYF. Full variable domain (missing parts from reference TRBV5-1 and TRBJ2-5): KAGVTQTPRYLIKTRGQQVTLSCSPISGHRSVSWYQQTPGQGLQFLFEYFSETQRNKGNFPGRFSGRQFSNSRSEMNVSTLELGDSALYLCASSWDSQETQYFGPGTRLLVL.

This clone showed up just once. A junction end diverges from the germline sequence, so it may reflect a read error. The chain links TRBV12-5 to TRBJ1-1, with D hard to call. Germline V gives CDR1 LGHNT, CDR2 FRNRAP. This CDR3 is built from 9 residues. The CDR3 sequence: CASGLVRIF. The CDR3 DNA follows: TGTGCTAGTGGTTTGGTACGGATCTTT.

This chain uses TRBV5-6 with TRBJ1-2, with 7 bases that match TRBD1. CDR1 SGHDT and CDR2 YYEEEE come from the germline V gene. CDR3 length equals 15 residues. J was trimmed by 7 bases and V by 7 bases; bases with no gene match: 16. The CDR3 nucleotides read TGTGCCAGCTATTGGGAAGGGGGCGACCTGCTTGGCTACACCTTC. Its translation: CASYWEGGDLLGYTF.

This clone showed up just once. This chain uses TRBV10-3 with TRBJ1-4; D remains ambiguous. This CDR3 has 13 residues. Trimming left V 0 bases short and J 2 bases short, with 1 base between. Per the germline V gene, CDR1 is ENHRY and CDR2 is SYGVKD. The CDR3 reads CAISESTNEKLFF. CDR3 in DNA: TGTGCCATCAGTGAGTCGACTAATGAAAAACTGTTTTTT.

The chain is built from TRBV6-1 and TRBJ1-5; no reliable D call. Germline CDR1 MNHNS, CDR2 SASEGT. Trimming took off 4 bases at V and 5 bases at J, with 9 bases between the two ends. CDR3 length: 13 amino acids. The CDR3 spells CASSGALDQPQHF. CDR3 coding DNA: TGTGCCAGCAGTGGGGCTCTTGATCAGCCCCAGCATTTT.

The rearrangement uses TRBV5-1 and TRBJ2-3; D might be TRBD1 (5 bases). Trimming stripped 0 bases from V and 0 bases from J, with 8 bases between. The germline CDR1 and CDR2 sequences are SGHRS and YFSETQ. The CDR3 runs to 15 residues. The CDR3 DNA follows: TGCGCCAGCAGCTTGGGACAGACTAGCACAGATACGCAGTATTTT. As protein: CASSLGQTSTDTQYF.

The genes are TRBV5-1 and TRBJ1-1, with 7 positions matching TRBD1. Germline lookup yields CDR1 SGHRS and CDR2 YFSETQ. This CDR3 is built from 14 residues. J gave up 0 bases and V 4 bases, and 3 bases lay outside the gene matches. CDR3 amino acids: CASSLTGLNTEAFF. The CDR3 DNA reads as TGCGCCAGCAGCCTGACAGGGTTGAACACTGAAGCTTTCTTT. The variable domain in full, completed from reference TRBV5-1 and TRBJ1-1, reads KAGVTQTPRYLIKTRGQQVTLSCSPISGHRSVSWYQQTPGQGLQFLFEYFSETQRNKGNFPGRFSGRQFSNSRSEMNVSTLELGDSALYLCASSLTGLNTEAFFGQGTRLTVV.

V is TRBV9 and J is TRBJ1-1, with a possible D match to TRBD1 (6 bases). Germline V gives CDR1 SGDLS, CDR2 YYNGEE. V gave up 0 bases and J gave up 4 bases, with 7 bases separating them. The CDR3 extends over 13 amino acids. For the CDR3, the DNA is TGTGCCAGCAGCGTAGTGGGGGCCACTGAAGCTTTCTTT. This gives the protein CASSVVGATEAFF.

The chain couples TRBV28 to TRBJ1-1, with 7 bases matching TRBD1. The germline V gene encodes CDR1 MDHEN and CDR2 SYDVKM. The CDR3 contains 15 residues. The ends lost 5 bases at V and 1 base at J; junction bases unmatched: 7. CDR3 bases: TGTGCCAGCAGTCCGGCAGGGGGGCCGAACACTGAAGCTTTCTTT. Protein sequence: CASSPAGGPNTEAFF.

The DNA of the CDR3 is TGTGCCACCGGGACTGACGAGACCCAGTACTTC. This sequence encodes CATGTDETQYF. The rearrangement uses TRBV15 and TRBJ2-5; TRBD2 is a possible D gene (6 bases). The germline CDR1 and CDR2 sequences are LNHNV and YYDKDF (reference sequence). Trimming removed 8 bases from V and 5 bases from J, with 9 bases in between. The CDR3 is made up of 11 amino acids.

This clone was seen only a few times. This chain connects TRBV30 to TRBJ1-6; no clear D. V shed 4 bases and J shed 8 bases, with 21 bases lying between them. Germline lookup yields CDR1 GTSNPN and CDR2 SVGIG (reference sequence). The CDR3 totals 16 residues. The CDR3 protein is CAWKIAGLYVYSPLHF. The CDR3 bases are TGTGCCTGGAAGATCGCAGGTCTTTACGTATATTCACCCCTCCACTTT.

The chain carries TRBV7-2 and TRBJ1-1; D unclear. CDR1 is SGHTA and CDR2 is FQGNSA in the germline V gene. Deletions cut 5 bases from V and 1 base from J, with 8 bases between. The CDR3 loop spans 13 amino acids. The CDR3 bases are TGTGCCAGCAGCCCAATCCAGAACACTGAAGCTTTCTTT. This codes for CASSPIQNTEAFF. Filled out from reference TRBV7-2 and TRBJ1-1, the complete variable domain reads GAGVSQSPSNKVTEKGKDVELRCDPISGHTALYWYRQSLGQGLEFLIYFQGNSAPDKSGLPSDRFSAERTGGSVSTLTIQRTQQEDSAVYLCASSPIQNTEAFFGQGTRLTVV.

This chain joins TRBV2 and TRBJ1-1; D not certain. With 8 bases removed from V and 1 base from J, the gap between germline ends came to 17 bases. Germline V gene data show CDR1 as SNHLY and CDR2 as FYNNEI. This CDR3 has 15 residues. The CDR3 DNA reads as TGTGCCAGCTCGGCGATGAGGCGCAGGAACACTGAAGCTTTCTTT. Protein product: CASSAMRRRNTEAFF. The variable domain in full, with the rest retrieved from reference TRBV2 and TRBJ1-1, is EPEVTQTPSHQVTQMGQEVILRCVPISNHLYFYWYRQILGQKVEFLVSFYNNEISEKSEIFDDQFSVERPDGSNFTLKIRSTKLEDSAMYFCASSAMRRRNTEAFFGQGTRLTVV.

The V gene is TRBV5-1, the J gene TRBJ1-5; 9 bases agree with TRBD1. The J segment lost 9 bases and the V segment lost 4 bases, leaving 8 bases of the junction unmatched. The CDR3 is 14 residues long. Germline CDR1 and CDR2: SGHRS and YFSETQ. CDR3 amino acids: CASSPGQGSPPQHF. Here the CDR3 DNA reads TGCGCCAGCAGCCCGGGACAGGGCAGTCCGCCCCAGCATTTT.

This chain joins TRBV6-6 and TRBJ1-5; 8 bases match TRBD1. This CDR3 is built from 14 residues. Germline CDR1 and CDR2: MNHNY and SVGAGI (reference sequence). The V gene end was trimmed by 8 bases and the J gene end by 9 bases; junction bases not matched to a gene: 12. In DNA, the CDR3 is TGTGCCAGCTCTGGACAGGGAGGAGTCGGGCCCCAGCATTTT. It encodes CASSGQGGVGPQHF.

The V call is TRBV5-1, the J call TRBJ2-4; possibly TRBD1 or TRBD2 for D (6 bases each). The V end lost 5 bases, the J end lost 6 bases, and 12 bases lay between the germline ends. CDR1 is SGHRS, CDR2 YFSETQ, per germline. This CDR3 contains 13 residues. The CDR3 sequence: CASRSGGGNIQYF. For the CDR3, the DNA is TGCGCCAGCAGGTCCGGGGGCGGAAACATTCAGTACTTC.

The CDR3 nucleotides are TGTGCCAGCAGCCCAAACGCAAGGGGTGCTGGGGCCAACGTCCTGACTTTC. Its protein product is CASSPNARGAGANVLTF. This chain joins TRBV9 and TRBJ2-6; possibly TRBD1 for D (5 bases). Germline V gene data show CDR1 as SGDLS and CDR2 as YYNGEE. V lost 4 bases and J 2 bases, leaving 16 bases between the germline ends. CDR3 size: 17 residues. Together with reference TRBV9 and TRBJ2-6, the CDR3 gives the full variable domain: DSGVTQTPKHLITATGQRVTLRCSPRSGDLSVYWYQQSLDQGLQFLIQYYNGEERAKGNILERFSAQQFPDLHSELNLSSLELGDSALYFCASSPNARGAGANVLTFGAGSRLTVL.

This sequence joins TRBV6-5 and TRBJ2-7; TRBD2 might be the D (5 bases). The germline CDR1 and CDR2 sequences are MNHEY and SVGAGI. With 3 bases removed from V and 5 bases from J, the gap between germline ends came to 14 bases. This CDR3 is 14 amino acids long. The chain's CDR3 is CASSYMGVGNEQYF. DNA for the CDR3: TGTGCCAGCAGTTATATGGGAGTTGGGAACGAGCAGTACTTC.

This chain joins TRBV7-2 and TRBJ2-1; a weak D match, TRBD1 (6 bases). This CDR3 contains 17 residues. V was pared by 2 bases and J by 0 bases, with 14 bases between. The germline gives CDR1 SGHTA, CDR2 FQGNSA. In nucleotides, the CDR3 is TGTGCCAGCAGCTTATCGGGCAGGGGAGCCTCCTACAATGAGCAGTTCTTC. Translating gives CASSLSGRGASYNEQFF.

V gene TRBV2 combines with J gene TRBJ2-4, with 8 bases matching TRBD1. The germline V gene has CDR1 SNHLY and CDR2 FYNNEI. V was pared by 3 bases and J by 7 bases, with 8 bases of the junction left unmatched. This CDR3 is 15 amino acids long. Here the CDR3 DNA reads TGTGCCAGCAGTGATTGGGCAGGGGGCTTGAACATTCAGTACTTC. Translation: CASSDWAGGLNIQYF.

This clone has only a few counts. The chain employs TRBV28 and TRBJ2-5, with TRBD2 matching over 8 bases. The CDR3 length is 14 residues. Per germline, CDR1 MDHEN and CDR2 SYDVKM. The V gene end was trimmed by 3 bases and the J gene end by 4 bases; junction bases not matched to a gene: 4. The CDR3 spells CASSLAGRGETQYF. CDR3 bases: TGTGCCAGCAGTTTGGCCGGGAGGGGAGAGACCCAGTACTTC.

The CDR3 here is CASSSGTGNQPQHF. As DNA, the CDR3 is TGTGCCAGCAGCTCCGGGACAGGGAATCAGCCCCAGCATTTT. The rearrangement links TRBV5-6 to TRBJ1-5, with 9 bases identical to TRBD1. The CDR3 is 14 amino acids. Germline V gene sequence: CDR1 SGHDT, CDR2 YYEEEE. Losses at the gene ends were 3 bases for V and 4 bases for J; bases not matched to a gene: 2.